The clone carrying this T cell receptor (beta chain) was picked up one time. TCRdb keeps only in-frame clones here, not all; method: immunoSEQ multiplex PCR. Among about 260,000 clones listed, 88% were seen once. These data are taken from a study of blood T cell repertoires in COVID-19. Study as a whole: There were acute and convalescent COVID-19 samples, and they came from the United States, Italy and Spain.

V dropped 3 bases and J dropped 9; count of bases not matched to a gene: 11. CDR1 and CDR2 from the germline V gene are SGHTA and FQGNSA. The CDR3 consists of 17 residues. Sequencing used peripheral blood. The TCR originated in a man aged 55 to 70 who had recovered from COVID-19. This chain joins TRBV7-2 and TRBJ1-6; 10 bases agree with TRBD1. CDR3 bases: TGTGCCAGCAGCTTTTCGGCTGACAGGGGGCGCGGTTCACCCCTCCACTTT. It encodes CASSFSADRGRGSPLHF.